The next 11 T cell receptor beta chains were all read from a single sample in a study of cytomegalovirus exposure and HLA in healthy donors. The PCR used 60 Vbeta and 13 Jbeta primers. Libraries were prepared by immunoSEQ multiplex PCR; TCRdb keeps only in-frame clonotypes and omits some of them. The data show roughly 200,000 clones, with approximately 78% seen just once and 2.9% held by the top ten. Sequencing was carried out using PBMCs. Every receptor here comes from a man aged 25-45 years in good health and CMV-seronegative.

The chain joins TRBV5-1 to TRBJ2-7; 7 bases match TRBD1. Germline V gene lookup returns CDR1 SGHRS and CDR2 YFSETQ. The ends lost 0 bases at V and 9 bases at J; junction bases unmatched: 6. The CDR3 runs 13 residues. The CDR3 coding sequence is TGCGCCAGCAGCTTGGACAGGGGTACTGCGCAGTACTTC. This gives the protein CASSLDRGTAQYF. Combining the CDR3 with reference TRBV5-1 and TRBJ2-7 gives the whole variable domain KAGVTQTPRYLIKTRGQQVTLSCSPISGHRSVSWYQQTPGQGLQFLFEYFSETQRNKGNFPGRFSGRQFSNSRSEMNVSTLELGDSALYLCASSLDRGTAQYFGPGTRLTVT.

A note on this clone: An end of the junction differs from the germline gene, which may be a read error. The chain is built from TRBV10-2 and TRBJ1-1; 10 bases fit TRBD1. Germline-derived CDR1 and CDR2 are WSHSY and SAAADI. The CDR3 length is 13 residues. The CDR3 DNA follows: TGCGTCAGCAGGGGGACAGGGGAGACTGAAGCTTTCTTT. As protein: CVSRGTGETEAFF.

V and J are TRBV13 and TRBJ1-2; 7 bases are shared with TRBD1. CDR3 length equals 15 residues. From germline, CDR1 is PRHDT and CDR2 FYEKMQ (reference sequence). V was clipped by 4 bases and J by 7 bases; unmatched bases: 12. The CDR3 nucleotides read TGTGCCAGCAGCTCCGGGGGACAGTTGGTTGGTGGCTACACCTTC. Residues: CASSSGGQLVGGYTF.

This chain joins TRBV5-1 and TRBJ2-1, with TRBD2 matching 11 bases. Trimming at V came to 4 bases and at J to 0 bases, leaving 3 bases not matched to a gene. Germline V gives CDR1 SGHRS, CDR2 YFSETQ. The CDR3 spans 16 residues. Here the CDR3 DNA reads TGCGCCAGCAGCCTCGGACTAGCGGGCTCCTACAATGAGCAGTTCTTC. Amino acid sequence: CASSLGLAGSYNEQFF.

The V and J genes are TRBV9 and TRBJ1-2, with D uncertain. Trimming took off 6 bases at V and 6 bases at J, with 18 bases between the two ends. Germline CDR1 SGDLS, CDR2 YYNGEE. The CDR3 spans 14 residues. CDR3 sequence: CASTALGRANGYTF. The CDR3 bases are TGTGCCAGCACCGCACTCGGGAGGGCCAATGGCTACACCTTC.

The chain uses TRBV7-2 and TRBJ1-6; D may be TRBD1 (6 bases). Per the germline V gene, CDR1 is SGHTA and CDR2 is FQGNSA. The CDR3 spans 13 residues. V was shortened by 5 bases and J by 10 bases, with 12 bases between the two germline ends. CDR3 in amino acids: CASSPTGTSPLHF. The CDR3 DNA sequence: TGTGCCAGCAGCCCAACAGGGACATCACCCCTCCACTTT.

This clone turned up a few times. The same CDR3 can be traced to other DNA sequences in this sample. The V and J genes are TRBV27 and TRBJ2-1; D is ambiguous. Germline V gives CDR1 MNHEY, CDR2 SMNVEV (reference sequence). The length of the CDR3 is 13 residues. V lost 3 bases and J lost 6, with 9 bases in between. The CDR3 reads CASSLFGGNEQFF. The CDR3 bases are TGTGCCAGCAGTTTGTTTGGCGGCAATGAGCAGTTCTTC.

The chain joins TRBV27 to TRBJ1-2, with unresolved D. Per germline, CDR1 MNHEY and CDR2 SMNVEV (reference sequence). The CDR3 sequence is 14 residues long. The V end was cut by 5 bases, the J end by 14 bases, with 24 bases between. The CDR3 loop reads CASSPSANSPPGTF. In DNA, the CDR3 is TGTGCCAGCAGTCCTAGCGCAAACTCCCCGCCGGGGACCTTC.

This clone occurred a few times. The chain carries TRBV4-2 and TRBJ2-5; 7 bases are shared with TRBD2. Trimming took 1 base from V and 5 from J; bases not matched to a gene: 4. Germline lookup yields CDR1 LGHNA and CDR2 YNFKEQ. CDR3 size: 14 residues. The CDR3 nucleotides read TGTGCCAGCAGCCAAGGTTTGGGGGGGGAGACCCAGTACTTC. Protein product: CASSQGLGGETQYF.

J is TRBJ1-6 and V is TRBV23-1; 7 nucleotides align to TRBD1. TRBV23-1 is an open reading frame, and its role is uncertain. The J segment lost 7 bases and the V segment lost 8 bases, leaving 8 bases of the junction unmatched. The CDR3 has 14 residues. The DNA of the CDR3 is TGCGCCAGCGGCCTGACAGGGTTAAATTCACCCCTCCACTTT. Translated: CASGLTGLNSPLHF.

V and J are TRBV15 and TRBJ1-3; D gene uncertain. Germline CDR1 is LNHNV and CDR2 is YYDKDF (reference sequence). The CDR3 spans 15 residues. Between the trimmed V and J ends, which lost 7 bases and 0 bases, there was a span of 13 bases. The CDR3 here is CATTMDGNSGNTIYF. For the CDR3, the DNA is TGTGCCACCACCATGGACGGGAACTCTGGAAACACCATATATTTT. Full variable domain (outside the CDR3, taken from reference TRBV15 and TRBJ1-3): DAMVIQNPRYQVTQFGKPVTLSCSQTLNHNVMYWYQQKSSQAPKLLFHYYDKDFNNEADTPDNFQSRRPNTSFCFLDIRSPGLGDTAMYLCATTMDGNSGNTIYFGEGSWLTVV.